The rows below give T cell receptor beta chains drawn from one sample of a study of Ad26.COV2.S vaccination and SARS-CoV-2 variants. Generated by immunoSEQ multiplex PCR, the TCRdb table keeps only in-frame clones and is missing some. The table lists around 370,000 clones, around 90% of them singletons. The sequencing used peripheral blood, collected after recovery from COVID-19. The receptors shown here come from a human donor who had recovered from COVID-19. Both conserved end residues are part of each CDR3. D genes are given only for firm matches. Not all rows give a size; the values are once, few, many and, for expanded clones, a class.

j_call: TRBJ2-5; v_call: TRBV6-5; d_call: TRBD2; clone_size: -; cdr3_aa: CASRISGGAYETQYF; cdr3_nt: TGTGCCAGCAGAATTAGCGGGGGGGCCTACGAGACCCAGTACTTC
j_call: TRBJ2-1; v_call: TRBV5-6; d_call: -; clone_size: -; cdr3_aa: CASTKSAGLGAMIYNEQFF; cdr3_nt: TGTGCCAGCACCAAGTCCGCTGGATTAGGGGCGATGATCTACAATGAGCAGTTCTTC
j_call: TRBJ2-2; v_call: TRBV5-1; d_call: -; clone_size: -; cdr3_aa: CASSLIWNTGELFF; cdr3_nt: TGCGCCAGCAGTCTAATCTGGAACACCGGGGAGCTGTTTTTT
j_call: TRBJ2-1; v_call: TRBV7-9; d_call: -; clone_size: -; cdr3_aa: CASSPRDRPSNEQFF; cdr3_nt: TGTGCCAGCAGCCCGCGGGACAGACCATCCAATGAGCAGTTCTTC
j_call: TRBJ2-5; v_call: TRBV3-1/TRBV3-2; d_call: -; clone_size: -; cdr3_aa: CASSQADGTHYF; cdr3_nt: TGTGCCAGCAGCCAAGCCGACGGGACACATTACTTC
j_call: TRBJ2-7; v_call: TRBV7-8; d_call: TRBD2; clone_size: -; cdr3_aa: CASSLGGRVEQYF; cdr3_nt: TGTGCCAGCAGCTTAGGGGGGAGGGTCGAGCAGTACTTC
j_call: TRBJ2-6; v_call: TRBV9; d_call: -; clone_size: -; cdr3_aa: CASSVPRTAAPSGANVLTF; cdr3_nt: TGTGCCAGCAGCGTACCTCGGACAGCGGCACCCTCTGGGGCCAACGTCCTGACTTTC
j_call: TRBJ1-4; v_call: TRBV7-9; d_call: -; clone_size: -; cdr3_aa: CASSRVQGVREKLFF; cdr3_nt: TGTGCCAGCAGTCGCGTACAGGGAGTCAGGGAAAAACTGTTTTTT
j_call: TRBJ2-7; v_call: TRBV9; d_call: TRBD1; clone_size: -; cdr3_aa: CASSVDAGTGTYEQYF; cdr3_nt: TGTGCCAGCAGCGTAGACGCCGGGACAGGGACCTACGAGCAGTACTTC
j_call: TRBJ1-1; v_call: TRBV19; d_call: -; clone_size: once; cdr3_aa: CASSIGERGFLRGTEAFF; cdr3_nt: TGTGCCAGTAGTATCGGGGAGAGGGGGTTTCTACGGGGCACTGAAGCTTTCTTT
j_call: TRBJ2-3; v_call: TRBV15; d_call: TRBD1; clone_size: -; cdr3_aa: CATSSPGQFMDTQYF; cdr3_nt: TGTGCCACCAGCAGTCCGGGACAGTTCATGGATACGCAGTATTTT
j_call: TRBJ1-2; v_call: TRBV6-5; d_call: -; clone_size: -; cdr3_aa: CASSYRGARPYGYTF; cdr3_nt: TGTGCCAGCAGTTATCGTGGGGCGCGCCCATATGGCTACACCTTC
j_call: TRBJ2-7; v_call: TRBV6-2/TRBV6-3; d_call: TRBD1; clone_size: -; cdr3_aa: CASSTGTGGYEQYF; cdr3_nt: TGTGCCAGCAGCACCGGGACAGGGGGATACGAGCAGTACTTC
j_call: TRBJ1-4; v_call: TRBV2; d_call: -; clone_size: -; cdr3_aa: CASNGVETDEKLFF; cdr3_nt: TGTGCCAGCAACGGAGTGGAGACCGATGAAAAACTGTTTTTT
j_call: TRBJ1-5; v_call: TRBV4-3; d_call: -; clone_size: -; cdr3_aa: CASSQETGTQPQHF; cdr3_nt: TGCGCCAGCAGCCAAGAGACAGGAACCCAGCCCCAGCATTTT
j_call: TRBJ1-4; v_call: TRBV2; d_call: TRBD1; clone_size: -; cdr3_aa: CASRDGQGEKLFF; cdr3_nt: TGTGCCAGCAGAGACGGACAGGGGGAAAAACTGTTTTTT
j_call: TRBJ2-7; v_call: TRBV28; d_call: -; clone_size: -; cdr3_aa: CASSKVGGLYEQYF; cdr3_nt: TGTGCCAGCAGTAAGGTCGGGGGGCTCTACGAGCAGTACTTC
j_call: TRBJ2-3; v_call: TRBV2; d_call: TRBD2; clone_size: -; cdr3_aa: CASSWTSGEDTQYF; cdr3_nt: TGTGCCAGCAGTTGGACTAGCGGGGAGGATACGCAGTATTTT
j_call: TRBJ2-7; v_call: TRBV10-1; d_call: -; clone_size: -; cdr3_aa: CASTPQGGKPYEQYF; cdr3_nt: TGCGCCAGCACCCCACAGGGGGGGAAACCCTACGAGCAGTACTTC
j_call: TRBJ2-7; v_call: TRBV19; d_call: TRBD2; clone_size: -; cdr3_aa: CASSITGGEQYF; cdr3_nt: TGTGCCAGTAGTATAACGGGAGGCGAGCAGTACTTC